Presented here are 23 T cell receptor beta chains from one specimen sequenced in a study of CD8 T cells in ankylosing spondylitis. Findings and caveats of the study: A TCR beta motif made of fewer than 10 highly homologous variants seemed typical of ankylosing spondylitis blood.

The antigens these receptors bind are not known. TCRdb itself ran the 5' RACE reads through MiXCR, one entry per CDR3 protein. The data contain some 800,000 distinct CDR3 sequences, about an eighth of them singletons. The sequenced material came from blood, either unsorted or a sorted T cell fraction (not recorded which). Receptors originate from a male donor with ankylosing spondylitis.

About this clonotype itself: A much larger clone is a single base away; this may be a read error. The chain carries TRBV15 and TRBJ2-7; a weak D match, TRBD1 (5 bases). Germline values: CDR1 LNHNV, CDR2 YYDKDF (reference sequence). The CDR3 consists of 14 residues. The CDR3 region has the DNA TGTGCCACCAGAAGAGTCAGGGCTCCCTACGAGCAGTACTTC. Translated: CATRRVRAPYEQYF.

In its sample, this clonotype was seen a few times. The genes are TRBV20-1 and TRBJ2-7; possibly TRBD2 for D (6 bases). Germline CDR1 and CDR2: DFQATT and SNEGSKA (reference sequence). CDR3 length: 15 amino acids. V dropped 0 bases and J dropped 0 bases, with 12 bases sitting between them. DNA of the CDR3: TGCAGTGCTAGAGATGGGAGGAAACTCTCCTACGAGCAGTACTTC. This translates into CSARDGRKLSYEQYF.

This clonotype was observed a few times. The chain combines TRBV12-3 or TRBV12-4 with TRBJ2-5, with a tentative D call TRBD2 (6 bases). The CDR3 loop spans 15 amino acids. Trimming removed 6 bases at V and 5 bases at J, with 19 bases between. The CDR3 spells CASRPIGAGWETQYF. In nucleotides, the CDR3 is TGTGCCAGCAGACCGATCGGGGCGGGGTGGGAGACCCAGTACTTC.

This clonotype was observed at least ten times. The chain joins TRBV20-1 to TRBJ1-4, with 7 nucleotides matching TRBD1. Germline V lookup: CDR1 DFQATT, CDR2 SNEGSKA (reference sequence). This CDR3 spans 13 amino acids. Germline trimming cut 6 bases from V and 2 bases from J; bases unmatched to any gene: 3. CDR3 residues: CSARGLTNEKLFF. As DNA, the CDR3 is TGCAGTGCAAGGGGGCTGACTAATGAAAAACTGTTTTTT.

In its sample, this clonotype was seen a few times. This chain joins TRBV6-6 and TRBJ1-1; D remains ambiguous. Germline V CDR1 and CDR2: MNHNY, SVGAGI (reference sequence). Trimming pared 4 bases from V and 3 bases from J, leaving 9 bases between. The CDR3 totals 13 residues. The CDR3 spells CASSFDAYTEAFF. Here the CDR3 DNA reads TGTGCCAGCAGTTTTGACGCGTACACTGAAGCTTTCTTT.

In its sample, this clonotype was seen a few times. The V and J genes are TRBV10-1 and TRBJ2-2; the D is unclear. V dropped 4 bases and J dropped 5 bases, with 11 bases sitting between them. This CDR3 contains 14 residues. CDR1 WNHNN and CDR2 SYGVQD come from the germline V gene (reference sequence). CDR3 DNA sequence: TGCGCCAGCAGTGGGGCCCTGAGGACCGGGGAGCTGTTTTTT. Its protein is CASSGALRTGELFF.

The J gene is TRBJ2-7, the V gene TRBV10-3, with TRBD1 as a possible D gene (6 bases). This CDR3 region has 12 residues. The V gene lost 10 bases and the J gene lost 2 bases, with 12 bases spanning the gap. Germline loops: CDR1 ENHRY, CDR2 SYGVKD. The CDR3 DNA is TGTGCCACCCGCCGGGACACCTACGAGCAGTACTTC. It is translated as CATRRDTYEQYF.

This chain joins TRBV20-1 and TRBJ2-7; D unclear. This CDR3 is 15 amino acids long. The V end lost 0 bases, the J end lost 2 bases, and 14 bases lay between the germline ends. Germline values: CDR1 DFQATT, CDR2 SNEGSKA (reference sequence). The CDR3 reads CSARDNRLRTYEQYF. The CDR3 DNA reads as TGCAGTGCTAGAGATAACCGACTCCGAACCTACGAGCAGTACTTC.

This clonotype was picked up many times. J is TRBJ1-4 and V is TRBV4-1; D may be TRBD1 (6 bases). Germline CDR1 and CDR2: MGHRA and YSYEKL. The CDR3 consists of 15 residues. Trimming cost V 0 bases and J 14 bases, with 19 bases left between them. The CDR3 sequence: CASSQELTGTRGLFF. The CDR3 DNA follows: TGCGCCAGCAGCCAAGAACTAACCGGGACAAGGGGGCTGTTTTTT.

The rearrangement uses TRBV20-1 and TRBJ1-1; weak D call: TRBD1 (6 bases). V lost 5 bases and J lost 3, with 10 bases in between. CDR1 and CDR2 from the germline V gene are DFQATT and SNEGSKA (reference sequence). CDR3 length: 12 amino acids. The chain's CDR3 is CSARTAYTEAFF. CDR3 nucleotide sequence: TGCAGTGCTCGGACAGCCTACACTGAAGCTTTCTTT.

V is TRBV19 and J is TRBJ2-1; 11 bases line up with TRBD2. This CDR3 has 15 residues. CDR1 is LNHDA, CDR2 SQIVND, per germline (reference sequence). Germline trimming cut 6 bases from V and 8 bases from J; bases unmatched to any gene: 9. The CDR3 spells CASRLAGALGDEQFF. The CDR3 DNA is TGTGCCAGTAGACTAGCGGGAGCTCTGGGGGATGAGCAGTTCTTC.

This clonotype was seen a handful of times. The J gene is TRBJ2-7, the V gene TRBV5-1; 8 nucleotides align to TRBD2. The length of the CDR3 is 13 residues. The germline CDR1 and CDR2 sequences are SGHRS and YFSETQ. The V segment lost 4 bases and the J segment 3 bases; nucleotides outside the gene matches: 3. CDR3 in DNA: TGCGCCAGCAGCAAAGCGGGAGTCTACGAGCAGTACTTC. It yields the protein CASSKAGVYEQYF.

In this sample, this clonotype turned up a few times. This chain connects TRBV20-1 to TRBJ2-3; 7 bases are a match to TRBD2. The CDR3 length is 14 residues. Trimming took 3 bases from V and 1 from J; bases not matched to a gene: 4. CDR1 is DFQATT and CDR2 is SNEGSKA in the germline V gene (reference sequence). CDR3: CSASAAGGTDTQYF. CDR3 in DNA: TGCAGTGCTAGCGCCGCGGGAGGCACAGATACGCAGTATTTT.

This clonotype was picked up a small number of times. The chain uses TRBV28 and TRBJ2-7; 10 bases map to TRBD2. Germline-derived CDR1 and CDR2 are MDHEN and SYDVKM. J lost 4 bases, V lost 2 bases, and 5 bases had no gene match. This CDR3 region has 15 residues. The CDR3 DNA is TGTGCCAGCAGTTTAGGAGGACTAGCGGCTTACGAGCAGTACTTC. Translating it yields CASSLGGLAAYEQYF.

The CDR3 DNA is TGCGCCAGCAGCCCAACGCTGGTGTACACCGGGGAGCTGTTTTTT. Translated: CASSPTLVYTGELFF. The chain combines TRBV4-3 with TRBJ2-2, with no clear D. Looked up from germline, CDR1 is LGHNA and CDR2 is YSLEER. V lost 4 bases and J 3 bases, leaving 12 bases between the germline ends. The CDR3 is 15 amino acids.

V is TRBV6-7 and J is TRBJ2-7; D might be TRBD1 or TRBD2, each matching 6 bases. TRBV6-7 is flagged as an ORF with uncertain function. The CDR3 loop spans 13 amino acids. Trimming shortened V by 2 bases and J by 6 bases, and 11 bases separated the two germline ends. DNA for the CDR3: TGTGCCAGCAGTTACCGGGGGCGAGGCGAGCAGTACTTC. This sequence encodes CASSYRGRGEQYF.

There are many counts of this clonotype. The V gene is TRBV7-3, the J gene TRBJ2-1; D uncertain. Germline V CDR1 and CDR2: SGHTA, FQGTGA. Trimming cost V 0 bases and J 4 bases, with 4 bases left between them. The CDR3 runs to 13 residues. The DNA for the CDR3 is TGTGCCAGCAGCTTAACCTATTACAATGAGCAGTTCTTC. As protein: CASSLTYYNEQFF. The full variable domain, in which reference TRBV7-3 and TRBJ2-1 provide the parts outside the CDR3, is GAGVSQTPSNKVTEKGKYVELRCDPISGHTALYWYRQSLGQGPEFLIYFQGTGAADDSGLPNDRFFAVRPEGSVSTLKIQRTERGDSAVYLCASSLTYYNEQFFGPGTRLTVL.

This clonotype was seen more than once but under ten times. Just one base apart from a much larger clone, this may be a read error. The DNA for the CDR3 is TGCAGTGCTAGAATGGGTAGCAATCAGCCCCAGCATTTT. It is translated as CSARMGSNQPQHF. The rearrangement uses TRBV20-1 and TRBJ1-5; D gene unclear. CDR3 length equals 13 residues. In germline, CDR1 is DFQATT, CDR2 SNEGSKA (reference sequence). V gave up 2 bases and J gave up 0 bases, with 5 bases separating them.

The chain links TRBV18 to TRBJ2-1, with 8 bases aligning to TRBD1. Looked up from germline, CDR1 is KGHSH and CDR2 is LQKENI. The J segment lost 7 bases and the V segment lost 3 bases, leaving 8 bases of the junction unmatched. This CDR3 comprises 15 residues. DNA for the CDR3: TGTGCCAGCTCACCCGGACAGGGTTCGAATAATGAGCAGTTCTTC. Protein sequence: CASSPGQGSNNEQFF.

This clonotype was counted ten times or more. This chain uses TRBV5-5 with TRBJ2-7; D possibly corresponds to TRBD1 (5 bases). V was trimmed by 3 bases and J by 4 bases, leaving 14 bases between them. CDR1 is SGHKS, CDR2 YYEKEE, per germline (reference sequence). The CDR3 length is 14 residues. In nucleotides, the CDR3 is TGTGCCAGCAGCTCTCTAAGGGGTATATACGAGCAGTACTTC. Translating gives CASSSLRGIYEQYF.

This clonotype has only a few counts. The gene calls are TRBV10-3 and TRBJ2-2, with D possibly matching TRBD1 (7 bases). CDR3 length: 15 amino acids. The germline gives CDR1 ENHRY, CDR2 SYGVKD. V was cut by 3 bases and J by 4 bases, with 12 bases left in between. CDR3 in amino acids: CAISEYRGGTGELFF. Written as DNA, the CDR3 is TGTGCCATCAGTGAATACAGGGGAGGCACCGGGGAGCTGTTTTTT.

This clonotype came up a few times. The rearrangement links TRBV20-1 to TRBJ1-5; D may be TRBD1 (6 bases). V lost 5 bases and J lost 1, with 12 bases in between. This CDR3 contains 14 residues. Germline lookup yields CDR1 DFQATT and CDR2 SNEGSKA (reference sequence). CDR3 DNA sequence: TGCAGTGCTCTGGACAGCACCAGCAATCAGCCCCAGCATTTT. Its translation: CSALDSTSNQPQHF.

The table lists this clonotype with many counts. CDR3 residues: CASSPWDRTGDEQFF. Written as DNA, the CDR3 is TGTGCCAGCAGCCCTTGGGACAGGACGGGGGATGAGCAGTTCTTC. The chain joins TRBV7-9 to TRBJ2-1; TRBD1 agrees at 8 bases. Trimming at V came to 5 bases and at J to 8 bases, leaving 11 bases not matched to a gene. Germline V gene sequence: CDR1 SEHNR, CDR2 FQNEAQ (reference sequence). The CDR3 contains 15 residues.